This T cell receptor (beta chain) was profiled in a study of technical replicates of blood from a few donors. Germline CDR1 and CDR2: SGHVS and FNYEAQ. J gave up 0 bases and V 0 bases, and 16 bases lay outside the gene matches. The CDR3 consists of 21 residues. Here immunoSEQ multiplex PCR was the method, and the copy in TCRdb shows in-frame clones only, minus some. The profile covers 74,000 or so clones, with approximately 97% appearing a single time and around 0.2% taken by the ten largest. J is TRBJ2-5 and V is TRBV7-6, with 10 bases that match TRBD2. Sequencing input: T cells isolated from PBMCs. The origin of this receptor is a human donor in good health. CDR3 nucleotides: TGTGCCAGCAGCTTAGCCAACCCCAATAGCGGGGGGATTTTCTACCAAGAGACCCAGTACTTC. It specifies CASSLANPNSGGIFYQETQYF.